The 20 T cell receptor beta chains reported below all come from one sample, sequenced in a study of TIL therapy for anti-PD-1-resistant metastatic lung cancer (dated by TCRdb to about 2021). Using bias-controlled multiplex PCR with the immunoSEQ v3 hsTCRB kit, the TCR beta CDR3 regions were amplified from genomic DNA. Here the immuneACCESS table is served through TCRdb, limited to in-frame sequences with V and J called. Missing clones are a known gap in these copies; in checked studies unresolved V genes cover under half, and the rest lacks a known reason. A total of 45,000 to 75,000 clones appear in this sample, 55% to 75% of them only once. The ten largest clones take up approximately 7% of the sample. The sample's time point, from its label and the paper: pre-treatment sample, taken before nivolumab and TIL therapy. The specimen comprised blood, sampled at baseline. The origin of the receptors is a person between 25 and 80 years old with non-small cell lung cancer.

The chain carries TRBV2 and TRBJ1-1; perhaps TRBD1 as D (6 bases). Looked up from germline, CDR1 is SNHLY and CDR2 is FYNNEI. There are 14 residues in the CDR3. Trimming left V 2 bases short and J 7 bases short, with 14 bases between. CDR3 bases: TGTGCCAGCAGTGAATCGCCGACAGGTCTTGAAGCTTTCTTT. This translates into CASSESPTGLEAFF.

V usage is TRBV19 and J usage is TRBJ2-1, with 14 nucleotides matching TRBD2. CDR1 and CDR2 from the germline V gene are LNHDA and SQIVND (reference sequence). The CDR3 has 17 amino acids. Germline trimming cut 4 bases from V and 4 bases from J; bases unmatched to any gene: 6. CDR3 protein: CASSTPGTSGGYNEQFF. The CDR3 nucleotides read TGTGCCAGTAGTACCCCAGGGACTAGCGGGGGATACAATGAGCAGTTCTTC.

The rearrangement links TRBV28 to TRBJ1-5; D unresolved. V lost 4 bases, J lost 0 bases, and 16 bases lay in between. The CDR3 length is 17 residues. Germline-derived CDR1 and CDR2 are MDHEN and SYDVKM. The CDR3 is CASSSYTSAYSNQPQHF. CDR3 nucleotides: TGTGCCAGCAGTTCTTATACCTCCGCGTATAGCAATCAGCCCCAGCATTTT.

The chain combines TRBV19 with TRBJ1-2; maybe TRBD1 (5 bases). CDR3 length equals 14 residues. Germline CDR1 LNHDA, CDR2 SQIVND (reference sequence). Trimming took off 3 bases at V and 5 bases at J, with 13 bases between the two ends. The CDR3 DNA reads as TGTGCCAGTAGTATCAAGACAGAGCTATATGGCTACACCTTC. Translation gives CASSIKTELYGYTF.

J is TRBJ2-3 and V is TRBV9, with TRBD1 matching over 10 bases. Germline V gene data show CDR1 as SGDLS and CDR2 as YYNGEE. CDR3 length: 14 amino acids. Trimming took 7 bases from V and 6 from J; bases not matched to a gene: 8. CDR3 sequence (DNA): TGTGCCAGCTCGCGGACAGGGGGGGAGGATACGCAGTATTTT. This codes for CASSRTGGEDTQYF. The variable domain in full, with the rest retrieved from reference TRBV9 and TRBJ2-3, is DSGVTQTPKHLITATGQRVTLRCSPRSGDLSVYWYQQSLDQGLQFLIQYYNGEERAKGNILERFSAQQFPDLHSELNLSSLELGDSALYFCASSRTGGEDTQYFGPGTRLTVL.

This rearrangement joins TRBV7-6 to TRBJ1-2; D gene uncertain. Per the germline V gene, CDR1 is SGHVS and CDR2 is FNYEAQ. Between the trimmed V and J ends, which lost 4 bases and 3 bases, there was a span of 12 bases. The CDR3 is 14 amino acids. The chain's CDR3 is CASSSSPEYYGYTF. The CDR3 DNA follows: TGTGCCAGCAGCTCTAGTCCGGAGTACTATGGCTACACCTTC.

DNA of the CDR3: TGCGCCAGCACCATAGGACTAGTCACTAGCACAGATACGCAGTATTTT. It is translated as CASTIGLVTSTDTQYF. The genes are TRBV5-1 and TRBJ2-3, with 7 bases that match TRBD2. V shed 6 bases and J 0 bases; nucleotides not matched to a gene: 10. The CDR3 totals 16 residues. Per germline, CDR1 SGHRS and CDR2 YFSETQ.

The V gene is TRBV7-3, the J gene TRBJ2-5; TRBD2 agrees at 9 bases. Germline trimming cut 3 bases from V and 4 bases from J; bases unmatched to any gene: 9. Germline V gives CDR1 SGHTA, CDR2 FQGTGA. The CDR3 spans 16 residues. CDR3 residues: CASSLSGSGSRETQYF. The CDR3, as DNA: TGTGCCAGCAGCTTGTCGGGTAGCGGGAGTAGAGAGACCCAGTACTTC.

The chain carries TRBV4-1 and TRBJ2-5; TRBD2 might be the D (5 bases). The V end lost 4 bases, the J end lost 4 bases, and 10 bases lay between the germline ends. Germline values: CDR1 MGHRA, CDR2 YSYEKL. This CDR3 has 13 amino acids. The CDR3 bases are TGCGCCAGCAGCCGCCTCGCGGGAGAGACCCAGTACTTC. Amino acids: CASSRLAGETQYF.

The chain joins TRBV5-1 to TRBJ2-5, with 12 positions matching TRBD2. This CDR3 has 16 amino acids. Germline-derived CDR1 and CDR2 are SGHRS and YFSETQ. The V segment lost 4 bases and the J segment 5 bases; nucleotides outside the gene matches: 9. The CDR3 nucleotides are TGCGCCAGCAGCATGCAACTAGCGGGAGGTCACGAGACCCAGTACTTC. Translating it yields CASSMQLAGGHETQYF. Combining the CDR3 with reference TRBV5-1 and TRBJ2-5 gives the whole variable domain KAGVTQTPRYLIKTRGQQVTLSCSPISGHRSVSWYQQTPGQGLQFLFEYFSETQRNKGNFPGRFSGRQFSNSRSEMNVSTLELGDSALYLCASSMQLAGGHETQYFGPGTRLLVL.

This rearrangement joins TRBV5-1 to TRBJ1-2; no definite D call. Trimming stripped 5 bases from V and 4 bases from J, with 12 bases between. Germline V gives CDR1 SGHRS, CDR2 YFSETQ. The CDR3 totals 13 residues. Here the CDR3 DNA reads TGCGCCAGCAGGCCACAAGCGGGCTATGGCTACACCTTC. Its translation: CASRPQAGYGYTF.

This chain links TRBV5-1 with TRBJ1-2; perhaps TRBD1 as D (5 bases). CDR3 length: 15 residues. V lost 5 bases and J lost 0, with 14 bases in between. The germline gives CDR1 SGHRS, CDR2 YFSETQ. The CDR3 coding sequence is TGCGCCAGCAGTCCCGGAGGGGCAGCTAACTATGGCTACACCTTC. Amino acid sequence: CASSPGGAANYGYTF.

This chain links TRBV28 with TRBJ1-3; D not certain. This CDR3 region has 15 residues. Trimming cost V 2 bases and J 0 bases, with 8 bases left between them. Germline V gene sequence: CDR1 MDHEN, CDR2 SYDVKM. The CDR3 spells CASSLLAISGNTIYF. CDR3 sequence (DNA): TGTGCCAGCAGTTTACTGGCAATCTCTGGAAACACCATATATTTT.

This clone was detected a few times. The chain is built from TRBV11-3 and TRBJ1-1, with D hard to call. The V gene's germline CDR1 is SGHNT and CDR2 YENEEA. The germline V and J ends were trimmed by 3 bases and 6 bases, with 11 bases remaining between them. There are 13 residues in the CDR3. This chain's CDR3 is CASSFGERSEAFF. The DNA of the CDR3 is TGTGCCAGCAGCTTCGGGGAACGATCTGAAGCTTTCTTT.

This clone was counted a few times. The rearrangement joins TRBV5-1 to TRBJ1-1; D is unresolved. With 0 bases removed from V and 7 bases from J, the gap between germline ends came to 16 bases. From germline, CDR1 is SGHRS and CDR2 YFSETQ. The CDR3 runs 15 residues. DNA of the CDR3: TGCGCCAGCAGCTTGGAGGCGGCCGGGTATGGTGAAGCTTTCTTT. Protein: CASSLEAAGYGEAFF.

V usage is TRBV10-1 and J usage is TRBJ2-1; 13 nucleotides align to TRBD2. CDR1 is WNHNN, CDR2 SYGVQD, per germline (reference sequence). After removal of 3 bases from V and 0 bases from J, the junction contained 2 bases not matched to a gene. The CDR3 extends over 17 amino acids. The CDR3 region is CASSDRTSGSSYNEQFF. The DNA for the CDR3 is TGCGCCAGCAGTGATCGGACTAGCGGGAGCTCCTACAATGAGCAGTTCTTC.

The V gene is TRBV5-1, the J gene TRBJ1-2; D remains unclear. The CDR3 has 13 amino acids. V shed 4 bases and J shed 7 bases, with 14 bases lying between them. The V gene's germline CDR1 is SGHRS and CDR2 YFSETQ. The CDR3 sequence is CASSPDPGRGYTF. Written as DNA, the CDR3 is TGCGCCAGCAGCCCCGACCCCGGCCGTGGCTACACCTTC.

The gene calls are TRBV9 and TRBJ2-5, with TRBD1 identical over 11 bases. Germline CDR1 and CDR2: SGDLS and YYNGEE. J gave up 4 bases and V 4 bases, and 6 bases lay outside the gene matches. CDR3 size: 15 residues. The CDR3: CASSKLGTGGETQYF. In nucleotides, the CDR3 is TGTGCCAGCAGCAAACTCGGGACAGGGGGAGAGACCCAGTACTTC.

The chain carries TRBV11-2 and TRBJ2-7; 8 nucleotides agree with TRBD1. Germline V CDR1 and CDR2: SGHAT, FQNNGV. This CDR3 spans 16 amino acids. The V and J ends lost 1 base and 2 bases, in that order; junction bases with no gene match: 7. CDR3 coding DNA: TGTGCCAGCAGCTTAGTGCACGGACAGGGACCCTACGAGCAGTACTTC. Residues: CASSLVHGQGPYEQYF.

The V and J genes are TRBV18 and TRBJ1-1; D is possibly TRBD1 (6 bases). The length of the CDR3 is 14 residues. Germline CDR1 and CDR2: KGHSH and LQKENI. V was pared by 3 bases and J by 1 base, with 9 bases between. DNA of the CDR3: TGTGCCAGCTCACCGGCCAGGGGGAACACTGAAGCTTTCTTT. Translated: CASSPARGNTEAFF.